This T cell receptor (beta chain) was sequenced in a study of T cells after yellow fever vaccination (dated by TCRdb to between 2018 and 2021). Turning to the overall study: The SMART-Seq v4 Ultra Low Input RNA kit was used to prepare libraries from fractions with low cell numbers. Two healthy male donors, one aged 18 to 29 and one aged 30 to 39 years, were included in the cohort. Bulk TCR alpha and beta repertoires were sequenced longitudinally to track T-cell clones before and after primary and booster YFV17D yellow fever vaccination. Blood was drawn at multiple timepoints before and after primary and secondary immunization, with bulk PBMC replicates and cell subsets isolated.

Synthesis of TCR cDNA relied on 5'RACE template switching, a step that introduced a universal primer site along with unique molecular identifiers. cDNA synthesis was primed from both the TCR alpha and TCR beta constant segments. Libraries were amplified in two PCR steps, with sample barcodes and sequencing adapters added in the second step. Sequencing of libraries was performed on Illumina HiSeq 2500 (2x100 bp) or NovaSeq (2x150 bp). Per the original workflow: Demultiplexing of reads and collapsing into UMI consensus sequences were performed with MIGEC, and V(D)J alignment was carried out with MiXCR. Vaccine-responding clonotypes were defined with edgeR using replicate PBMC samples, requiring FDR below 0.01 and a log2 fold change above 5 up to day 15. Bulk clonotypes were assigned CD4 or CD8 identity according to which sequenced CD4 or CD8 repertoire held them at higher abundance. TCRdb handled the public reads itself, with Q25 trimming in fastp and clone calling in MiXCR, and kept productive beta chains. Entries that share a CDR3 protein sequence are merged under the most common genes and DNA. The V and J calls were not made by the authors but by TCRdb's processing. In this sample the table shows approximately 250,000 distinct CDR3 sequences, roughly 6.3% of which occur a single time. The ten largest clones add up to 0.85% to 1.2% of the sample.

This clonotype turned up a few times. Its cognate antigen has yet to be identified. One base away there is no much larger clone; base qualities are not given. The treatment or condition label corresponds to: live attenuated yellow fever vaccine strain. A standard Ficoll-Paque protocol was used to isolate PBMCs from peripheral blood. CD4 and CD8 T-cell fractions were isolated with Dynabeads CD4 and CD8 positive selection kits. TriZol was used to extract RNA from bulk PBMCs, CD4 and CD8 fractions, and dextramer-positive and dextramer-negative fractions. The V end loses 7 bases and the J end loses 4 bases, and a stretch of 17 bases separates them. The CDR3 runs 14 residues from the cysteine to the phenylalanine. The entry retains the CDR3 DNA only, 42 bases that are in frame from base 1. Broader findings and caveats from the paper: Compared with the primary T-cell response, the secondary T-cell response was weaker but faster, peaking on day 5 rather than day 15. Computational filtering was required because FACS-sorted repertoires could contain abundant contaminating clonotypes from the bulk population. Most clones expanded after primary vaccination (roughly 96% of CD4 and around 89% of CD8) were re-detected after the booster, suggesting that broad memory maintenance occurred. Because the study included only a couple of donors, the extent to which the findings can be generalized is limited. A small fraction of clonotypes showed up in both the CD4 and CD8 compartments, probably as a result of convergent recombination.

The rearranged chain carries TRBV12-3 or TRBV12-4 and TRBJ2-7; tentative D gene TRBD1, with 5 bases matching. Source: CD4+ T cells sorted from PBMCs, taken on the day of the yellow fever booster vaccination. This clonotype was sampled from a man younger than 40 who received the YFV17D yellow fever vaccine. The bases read TGTGCCAGCAACACAGGAGAGCTTAGTTACGAGCAGTACTTC. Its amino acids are CASNTGELSYEQYF.